The rows below give T cell receptor beta chains drawn from one sample of a study of CD8+ T cells in alopecia areata. The data were produced by immunoSEQ multiplex PCR, yet TCRdb's version contains in-frame clones alone and is incomplete. The data contain fewer than 250,000 clones, over 40% of them singletons. Sequencing was performed on CD4+ T cells sorted from blood, taken around week 36, from a patient treated with tofacitinib. These TCRs come from a human donor with alopecia areata. Both conserved end residues are part of each CDR3. The D gene is left open where the match is weak. Rows may omit the clone size; those that give it use once, few, many or a size class.

v_gene	j_gene	abundance	d_gene	CDR3nt	CDR3aa
TRBV2	TRBJ1-1	few	NA	TGTGCCAGCAGTGGTCGGTCACTGAACACTGAAGCTTTCTTT	CASSGRSLNTEAFF
TRBV5-4	TRBJ1-1	NA	NA	TGTGCCAGCAGCTTACAGGAGAACACTGAAGCTTTCTTT	CASSLQENTEAFF
TRBV9	TRBJ2-7	NA	TRBD2	TGTGCCAGCAGCGTAGGACTAGCGGGAAACGAGCAGTACTTC	CASSVGLAGNEQYF
TRBV29-1	TRBJ2-1	NA	NA	TGCAGCGTTGACTCGCAGACAGGATACTCCTACAATGAGCAGTTCTTC	CSVDSQTGYSYNEQFF
TRBV7-2	TRBJ1-5	NA	NA	TGTGCCAGCAGCTTAATAGGGAATAGCAATCAGCCCCAGCATTTT	CASSLIGNSNQPQHF
TRBV16	TRBJ2-7	NA	NA	TGTGCCAGCAGCCAATTTAGGTCAGCCTACGAGCAGTACTTC	CASSQFRSAYEQYF
TRBV19	TRBJ2-7	few	TRBD2	TGTGCCAGTAGTCCCGAGGGAGGGGTGAACTACGAGCAGTACTTC	CASSPEGGVNYEQYF
TRBV29-1	TRBJ2-1	NA	TRBD2	TGCAGCGTTGTACCGGGACTAGCGACATTCAATGAGCAGTTCTTC	CSVVPGLATFNEQFF
TRBV23-1	TRBJ2-6	NA	NA	TGCGCCAGCAGTCAATCGGAGGGTACCGGGGCCAACGTCCTGACTTTC	CASSQSEGTGANVLTF
TRBV6-6	TRBJ1-4	few	NA	TGTGCCATCAAAGGGAGGGATGAAAAACTGTTTTTT	CAIKGRDEKLFF
TRBV19	TRBJ1-5	NA	TRBD1	TGTGCCAGTAGTTTCGGGACAGCTCCTAATCAGCCCCAGCATTTT	CASSFGTAPNQPQHF
TRBV7-2	TRBJ2-1	few	TRBD2	TGTGCCAGCAGCTTAGCGCCTAGCGGATACAATGAGCAGTTCTTC	CASSLAPSGYNEQFF
TRBV4-3	TRBJ2-1	NA	NA	TGCGCCAGCAGCCAAGAAGGTAGCTCCTACAATGAGCAGTTCTTC	CASSQEGSSYNEQFF
TRBV25-1	TRBJ2-5	NA	NA	TGTGCCAGCACCCCCGGTTCAATTTTGGGGAAGACCCAGTACTTC	CASTPGSILGKTQYF
TRBV4-1	TRBJ2-2	few	TRBD2	TGCGCCAGCAGCCAATCCAGCGGGAGGGCTACCGGGGAGCTGTTTTTT	CASSQSSGRATGELFF
TRBV7-9	TRBJ2-3	few	NA	TGTGCCAGCAGCTTAGAGGGGACTTCGGCAGATACGCAGTATTTT	CASSLEGTSADTQYF
TRBV6-5	TRBJ2-7	NA	NA	TGTGCCAGCACCGCGGGACCGGACGACTCCTACGAGCAGTACTTC	CASTAGPDDSYEQYF
TRBV1	TRBJ1-5	NA	NA	TGCACCCGCCAGGGAGGAACTCAGCCCCAGCATTTT	CTRQGGTQPQHF
TRBV29-1	TRBJ2-7	NA	NA	TGCAGCGTCTTGACTGAACCGGCCCTCGAGCAGTACTTC	CSVLTEPALEQYF
TRBV6-4	TRBJ2-5	NA	TRBD2	TGTGCCAGCAGTGACCGAGCTAGCGGAGAGACCCAGTACTTC	CASSDRASGETQYF
TRBV11-2	TRBJ2-1	few	TRBD1	TGTGCCAGCAGCTTAGGACAGGGAATGGGCAATGAGCAGTTCTTC	CASSLGQGMGNEQFF
TRBV2	TRBJ1-2	NA	NA	TGTGCCAGCAGTGCAGTTAACTATGGCTACACCTTC	CASSAVNYGYTF
TRBV29-1	TRBJ2-7	NA	NA	TGCAGCGTCGCCGTTAGAGGGGCCTACGAGCAGTACTTC	CSVAVRGAYEQYF
TRBV29-1	TRBJ2-3	few	NA	TGCAGCCCGAAGGTCGCAGATACGCAGTATTTT	CSPKVADTQYF
TRBV30	TRBJ1-4	NA	TRBD1	TGTGCCTGGAGTGTTTCGGGACAGGGCGTCGAAAAACTGTTTTTT	CAWSVSGQGVEKLFF
TRBV7-2	TRBJ2-3	once	TRBD1	TGTGCCAGCAGCGCTACAGGGGCCGACACAGATACGCAGTATTTT	CASSATGADTDTQYF